Listed here is a single TCR beta chain. The data stem from a study of blood T cell repertoires in COVID-19. Study as a whole: The analysed material was cDNA or gDNA that came from T cells, B-cell-depleted T cells, or PBMCs.

The data were produced by immunoSEQ multiplex PCR, yet TCRdb's version contains in-frame clones alone and is incomplete. The sample shows 400,000 to 500,000 clones, nearly 90% of them seen only once. Germline V gives CDR1 SGHNT, CDR2 YYREEE (reference sequence). The CDR3 spans 11 residues. V trimming: 4 bases; J trimming: 9 bases; junction bases outside the gene matches: 3. All enrollees were roughly 18 to 95 years old and from about 24 US areas. The chain couples TRBV5-4 to TRBJ2-7, with 8 bases that match TRBD2. The specimen sequenced was PBMCs or T cells enriched from blood (not recorded which). The receptor was isolated from a woman between 18 and 29 years old who had been exposed to COVID-19. Here the CDR3 reads CASSRAGVQYF. CDR3 DNA: TGTGCCAGCAGCAGAGCGGGAGTGCAGTACTTC. The complete variable domain, with remaining parts taken from reference TRBV5-4 and TRBJ2-7, reads ETGVTQSPTHLIKTRGQQVTLRCSSQSGHNTVSWYQQALGQGPQFIFQYYREEENGRGNFPPRFSGLQFPNYSSELNVNALELDDSALYLCASSRAGVQYFGPGTRLTVT.